Listed here are 24 T cell receptor beta chains from one sample, sequenced in a study of T cell repertoires in ileal Crohn's disease. TCRdb's copy holds only in-frame clones and misses some; the assay was immunoSEQ multiplex PCR. This table holds 17,000 or so clones, 88% found once. The specimen sequenced was ileal tissue. The receptors come from an adult with Crohn's disease.

This chain joins TRBV10-2 and TRBJ2-3; D uncertain. CDR1 and CDR2 from the germline V gene are WSHSY and SAAADI. The V gene lost 3 bases and the J gene lost 1 base, with 5 bases spanning the gap. The CDR3 contains 13 residues. CDR3 DNA sequence: TGCGCCAGCAGTGAACCGGGCACAGATACGCAGTATTTT. Amino acid sequence: CASSEPGTDTQYF.

The V and J genes are TRBV29-1 and TRBJ1-3, with 7 bases aligning to TRBD1. Germline V gives CDR1 SQVTM, CDR2 ANQGSEA. V was clipped by 5 bases and J by 4 bases; unmatched bases: 8. This CDR3 has 14 residues. CDR3 bases: TGCAGCGTTACTGACAGGGAGAGGGGAAACACCATATATTTT. Protein: CSVTDRERGNTIYF. Drawing the rest from reference TRBV29-1 and TRBJ1-3, the complete variable domain is SAVISQKPSRDICQRGTSLTIQCQVDSQVTMMFWYRQQPGQSLTLIATANQGSEATYESGFVIDKFPISRPNLTFSTLTVSNMSPEDSSIYLCSVTDRERGNTIYFGEGSWLTVV.

This chain links TRBV18 with TRBJ2-7; 7 nucleotides line up with TRBD2. The CDR3 spans 16 residues. Germline CDR1 is KGHSH and CDR2 is LQKENI. The V gene end was trimmed by 4 bases and the J gene end by 4 bases; junction bases not matched to a gene: 13. The DNA for the CDR3 is TGTGCCAGCTCACAATCGACTGGGGGTAGCGGGTACGAGCAGTACTTC. It codes for CASSQSTGGSGYEQYF.

V is TRBV27 and J is TRBJ2-7; 9 bases align to TRBD1. V lost 0 bases, J lost 4 bases, and 10 bases stayed unmatched. CDR1 and CDR2 from the germline V gene are MNHEY and SMNVEV (reference sequence). The CDR3 contains 17 residues. The CDR3 coding sequence is TGTGCCAGCAGTTTATCGAATGTACAGGGGGCAAAATACGAGCAGTACTTC. Residues: CASSLSNVQGAKYEQYF.

The CDR3 protein is CASSEEAGSTYNEQFF. Here the CDR3 DNA reads TGTGCCAGCAGTGAAGAAGCCGGGTCTACCTACAATGAGCAGTTCTTC. The chain combines TRBV2 with TRBJ2-1; D is ambiguous. Germline CDR1 reads SNHLY; CDR2 reads FYNNEI. Trimming cost V 1 base and J 2 bases, with 12 bases left between them. The CDR3 contains 16 residues. Full variable domain (outside the CDR3, taken from reference TRBV2 and TRBJ2-1): EPEVTQTPSHQVTQMGQEVILRCVPISNHLYFYWYRQILGQKVEFLVSFYNNEISEKSEIFDDQFSVERPDGSNFTLKIRSTKLEDSAMYFCASSEEAGSTYNEQFFGPGTRLTVL.

V gene TRBV9 combines with J gene TRBJ2-1; no reliable D call. Trimming stripped 4 bases from V and 9 bases from J, with 14 bases between. CDR1 SGDLS and CDR2 YYNGEE come from the germline V gene. The CDR3 spans 13 residues. The DNA of the CDR3 is TGTGCCAGCAGCCCTCAAATAGCCGGTGAGCAGTTCTTC. As protein: CASSPQIAGEQFF.

The rearrangement joins TRBV27 to TRBJ2-2, with TRBD2 matching over 9 bases. V shed 5 bases, J shed 6 bases, and the junction held 10 bases outside the gene matches. The CDR3 consists of 16 residues. The germline V gene encodes CDR1 MNHEY and CDR2 SMNVEV (reference sequence). CDR3: CASSGTSSSKPGELFF. The CDR3, as DNA: TGTGCCAGCAGTGGGACTAGCAGTTCCAAACCCGGGGAGCTGTTTTTT.

The chain uses TRBV5-6 and TRBJ1-1; 7 bases are shared with TRBD1. The trim removed 4 bases at V and 2 bases at J, leaving 14 bases unmatched. The CDR3 is made up of 17 amino acids. In germline, CDR1 is SGHDT, CDR2 YYEEEE. This CDR3 is CASSPGQAWDTNTEAFF. The CDR3 bases are TGTGCCAGCAGCCCCGGACAGGCTTGGGATACTAACACTGAAGCTTTCTTT.

The DNA for the CDR3 is TGTGCCAGCAGCGTTGGGACAGGGACCTACGAGCAGTACTTC. Translating it yields CASSVGTGTYEQYF. The rearrangement joins TRBV9 to TRBJ2-7, with TRBD1 matching 9 bases. The CDR3 totals 14 residues. Germline V CDR1 and CDR2: SGDLS, YYNGEE. The J segment lost 2 bases and the V segment lost 2 bases, leaving 2 bases of the junction unmatched.

The chain is built from TRBV7-8 and TRBJ2-7; 11 bases agree with TRBD2. Germline loops: CDR1 SGHVS, CDR2 FQNEAQ. V was pared by 7 bases and J by 2 bases, with 7 bases of the junction left unmatched. The CDR3 loop spans 15 amino acids. The CDR3: CASMLAGGGAYEQYF. The CDR3 DNA reads as TGTGCCAGCATGCTAGCGGGAGGAGGAGCCTACGAGCAGTACTTC.

This rearrangement joins TRBV4-2 to TRBJ2-7; D may be TRBD2 (6 bases). This CDR3 spans 17 amino acids. With 0 bases removed from V and 3 bases from J, the gap between germline ends came to 18 bases. CDR1 LGHNA and CDR2 YNFKEQ come from the germline V gene. The CDR3 nucleotides are TGTGCCAGCAGCCAAGAAGGACCGCCTCGGGGAGGCTACGAGCAGTACTTC. It encodes CASSQEGPPRGGYEQYF.

This chain uses TRBV4-2 with TRBJ2-5; D may be TRBD2 (6 bases). Trimming pared 0 bases from V and 7 bases from J, leaving 15 bases between. CDR3 length: 15 amino acids. CDR1 is LGHNA and CDR2 is YNFKEQ in the germline V gene. The CDR3 protein is CASSQERLVSGTQYF. The DNA for the CDR3 is TGTGCCAGCAGCCAAGAGAGACTAGTATCGGGGACCCAGTACTTC.

This chain joins TRBV7-2 and TRBJ2-7, with D perhaps TRBD1 (5 bases). Trimming took off 2 bases at V and 5 bases at J, with 13 bases between the two ends. The CDR3 covers 14 residues. The germline V gene encodes CDR1 SGHTA and CDR2 FQGNSA. CDR3 sequence reads: CASSLKGNRNEQYF. CDR3 DNA: TGTGCCAGCAGCTTAAAGGGAAACAGGAACGAGCAGTACTTC.

This chain connects TRBV10-2 to TRBJ1-5; TRBD1 matches 7 bases. Germline V CDR1 and CDR2: WSHSY, SAAADI. V was clipped by 5 bases and J by 5 bases; unmatched bases: 6. The CDR3 has 14 residues. CDR3 in amino acids: CASSLQGFDQPQHF. The CDR3 bases are TGCGCCAGCAGTTTACAGGGGTTTGATCAGCCCCAGCATTTT.

The chain recombines TRBV7-3 with TRBJ2-1; perhaps TRBD2 as D (5 bases). Germline lookup yields CDR1 SGHTA and CDR2 FQGTGA. The V and J ends lost 3 bases and 4 bases respectively, with 7 bases between them. This CDR3 has 13 amino acids. CDR3 protein: CASSFGIYNEQFF. The CDR3, as DNA: TGTGCCAGCAGCTTCGGGATTTACAATGAGCAGTTCTTC.

The chain joins TRBV11-3 to TRBJ2-2; 7 positions agree with TRBD2. This CDR3 comprises 14 residues. CDR1 is SGHNT and CDR2 is YENEEA in the germline V gene. V shed 3 bases and J 4 bases; nucleotides not matched to a gene: 2. CDR3 nucleotide sequence: TGTGCCAGCAGCTTCGGCGGGAGCACCGGGGAGCTGTTTTTT. Translated, it gives CASSFGGSTGELFF.

J is TRBJ2-4 and V is TRBV5-6; TRBD1 matches at 7 bases. Germline V gene lookup returns CDR1 SGHDT and CDR2 YYEEEE. The CDR3 is 17 amino acids. V was clipped by 0 bases and J by 5 bases; unmatched bases: 11. The chain's CDR3 is CASSLGPPGQSQNIQYF. In nucleotides, the CDR3 is TGTGCCAGCAGCTTGGGACCCCCGGGACAGTCACAAAACATTCAGTACTTC.

The rearrangement joins TRBV18 to TRBJ2-1, with a weak D call TRBD1 (5 bases). The CDR3 loop spans 14 amino acids. Germline values: CDR1 KGHSH, CDR2 LQKENI. Trimming removed 3 bases at V and 4 bases at J, with 10 bases between. DNA of the CDR3: TGTGCCAGCTCACCGCAGGGCCAGTACAATGAGCAGTTCTTC. Protein: CASSPQGQYNEQFF.

The chain combines TRBV7-9 with TRBJ1-2; 9 nucleotides align to TRBD1. The CDR3 extends over 14 amino acids. With V trimmed by 1 base and J by 8 bases, 5 bases remained unmatched. Per the germline V gene, CDR1 is SEHNR and CDR2 is FQNEAQ (reference sequence). The CDR3 spells CASSLGTGARGYTF. The CDR3 region has the DNA TGTGCCAGCAGCTTAGGGACAGGGGCTAGAGGCTACACCTTC.

The rearrangement joins TRBV29-1 to TRBJ2-5, with D possibly matching TRBD1 (6 bases). The CDR3 totals 16 residues. Germline V gene sequence: CDR1 SQVTM, CDR2 ANQGSEA. V was trimmed by 7 bases and J by 4 bases, leaving 25 bases between them. The CDR3 reads CSAVVWAGEMGETQYF. The CDR3 DNA reads TGCAGCGCCGTGGTTTGGGCAGGGGAGATGGGAGAGACCCAGTACTTC.

The chain employs TRBV5-1 and TRBJ1-1; 8 nucleotides match TRBD1. Germline-derived CDR1 and CDR2 are SGHRS and YFSETQ. Trimming cost V 3 bases and J 1 base; bases outside gene matches: 5. CDR3 size: 15 residues. The chain's CDR3 is CASSYNQGANTEAFF. The CDR3 DNA reads as TGCGCCAGCAGCTACAACCAGGGGGCGAACACTGAAGCTTTCTTT.

The genes are TRBV5-1 and TRBJ1-3; the D is unclear. Trimming took 3 bases from V and 0 from J, leaving 13 bases between them. The germline V gene encodes CDR1 SGHRS and CDR2 YFSETQ. The CDR3 sequence is 16 residues long. The DNA of the CDR3 is TGCGCCAGCAGCTACCGGACGGCGGGCTCTGGAAACACCATATATTTT. Its protein is CASSYRTAGSGNTIYF.

The gene calls are TRBV11-3 and TRBJ1-1; possible D gene TRBD1, 6 bases. V was shortened by 2 bases and J by 1 base, with 11 bases between the two germline ends. The germline V gene has CDR1 SGHNT and CDR2 YENEEA. The CDR3 consists of 15 residues. CDR3 protein: CASSLTGSGNTEAFF. CDR3 DNA: TGTGCCAGCAGCTTAACAGGGTCGGGGAACACTGAAGCTTTCTTT. Full variable domain (remainder filled in from reference TRBV11-3 and TRBJ1-1): EAGVVQSPRYKIIEKKQPVAFWCNPISGHNTLYWYLQNLGQGPELLIRYENEEAVDDSQLPKDRFSAERLKGVDSTLKIQPAELGDSAVYLCASSLTGSGNTEAFFGQGTRLTVV.

This clone was observed a single time. This chain links TRBV7-9 with TRBJ2-5, with 9 bases matching TRBD1. This CDR3 spans 15 amino acids. The J segment lost 1 base and the V segment lost 5 bases, leaving 5 bases of the junction unmatched. Germline-derived CDR1 and CDR2 are SEHNR and FQNEAQ (reference sequence). CDR3: CASSPWTGVQETQYF. The CDR3 DNA is TGTGCCAGCAGCCCTTGGACAGGGGTCCAAGAGACCCAGTACTTC.